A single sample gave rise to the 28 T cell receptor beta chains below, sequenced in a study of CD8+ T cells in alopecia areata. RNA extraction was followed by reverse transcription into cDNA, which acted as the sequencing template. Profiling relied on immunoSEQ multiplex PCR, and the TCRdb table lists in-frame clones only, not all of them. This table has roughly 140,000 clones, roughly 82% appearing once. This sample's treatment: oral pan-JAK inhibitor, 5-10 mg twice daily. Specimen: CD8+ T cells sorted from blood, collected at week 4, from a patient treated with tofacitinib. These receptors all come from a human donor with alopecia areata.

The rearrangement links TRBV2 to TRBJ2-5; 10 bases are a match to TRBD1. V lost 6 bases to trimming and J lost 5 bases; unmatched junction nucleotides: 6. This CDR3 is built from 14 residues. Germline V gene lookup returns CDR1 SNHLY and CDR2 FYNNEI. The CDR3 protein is CASSPDRGEETQYF. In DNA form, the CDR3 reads TGTGCCAGCAGCCCGGACAGGGGGGAGGAGACCCAGTACTTC.

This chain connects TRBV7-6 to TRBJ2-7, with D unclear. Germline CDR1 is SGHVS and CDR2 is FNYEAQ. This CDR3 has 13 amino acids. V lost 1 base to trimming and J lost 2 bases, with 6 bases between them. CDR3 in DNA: TGTGCCAGCAGCTTAGAGACACCCTACGAGCAGTACTTC. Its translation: CASSLETPYEQYF.

The CDR3 sequence is CATSSPPVLAGGTDTQYF. In DNA form, the CDR3 reads TGTGCCACCAGCAGCCCTCCGGTTTTAGCGGGGGGCACAGATACGCAGTATTTT. The V and J genes are TRBV15 and TRBJ2-3, with TRBD2 matching over 9 bases. The CDR3 loop spans 18 amino acids. Germline lookup yields CDR1 LNHNV and CDR2 YYDKDF (reference sequence). V gave up 3 bases and J gave up 1 base; unmatched junction bases: 11.

This CDR3 is CASSYLAKGDTQYF. The CDR3 nucleotides read TGTGCCAGCAGTTACCTAGCGAAGGGAGATACGCAGTATTTT. The chain carries TRBV6-5 and TRBJ2-3, with D possibly being TRBD2 (6 bases). The V end was cut by 2 bases, the J end by 5 bases, with 11 bases between. Germline CDR1 MNHEY, CDR2 SVGAGI. The CDR3 is 14 amino acids.

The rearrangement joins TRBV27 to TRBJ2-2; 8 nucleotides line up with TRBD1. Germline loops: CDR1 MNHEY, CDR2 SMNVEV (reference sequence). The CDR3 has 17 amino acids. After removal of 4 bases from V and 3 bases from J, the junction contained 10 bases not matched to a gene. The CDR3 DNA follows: TGTGCCAGCAGTTCCATACGGGACAGGACAGACACCGGGGAGCTGTTTTTT. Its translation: CASSSIRDRTDTGELFF.

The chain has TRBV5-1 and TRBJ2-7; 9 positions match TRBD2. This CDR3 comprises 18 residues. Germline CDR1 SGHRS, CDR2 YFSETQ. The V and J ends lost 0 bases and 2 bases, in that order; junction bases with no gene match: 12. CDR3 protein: CASSLAWGSGGLTYEQYF. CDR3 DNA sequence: TGCGCCAGCAGCTTGGCCTGGGGTAGCGGGGGCTTGACCTACGAGCAGTACTTC. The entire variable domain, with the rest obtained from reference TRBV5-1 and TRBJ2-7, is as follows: KAGVTQTPRYLIKTRGQQVTLSCSPISGHRSVSWYQQTPGQGLQFLFEYFSETQRNKGNFPGRFSGRQFSNSRSEMNVSTLELGDSALYLCASSLAWGSGGLTYEQYFGPGTRLTVT.

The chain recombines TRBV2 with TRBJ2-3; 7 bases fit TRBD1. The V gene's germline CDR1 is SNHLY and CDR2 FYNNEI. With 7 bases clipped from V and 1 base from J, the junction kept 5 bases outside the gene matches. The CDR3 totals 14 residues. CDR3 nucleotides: TGTGCCAGCAAGCCAGGACAGGGCACAGATACGCAGTATTTT. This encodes CASKPGQGTDTQYF.

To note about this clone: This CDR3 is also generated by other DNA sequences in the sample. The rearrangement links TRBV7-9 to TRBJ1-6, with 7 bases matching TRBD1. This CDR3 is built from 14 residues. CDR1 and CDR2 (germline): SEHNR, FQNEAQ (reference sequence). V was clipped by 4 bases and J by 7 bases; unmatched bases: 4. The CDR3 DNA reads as TGTGCCAGCAGCTCCAGACAGGGAAATTCACCCCTCCACTTT. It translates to CASSSRQGNSPLHF. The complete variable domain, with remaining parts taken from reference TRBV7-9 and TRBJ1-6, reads DTGVSQNPRHKITKRGQNVTFRCDPISEHNRLYWYRQTLGQGPEFLTYFQNEAQLEKSRLLSDRFSAERPKGSFSTLEIQRTEQGDSAMYLCASSSRQGNSPLHFGNGTRLTVT.

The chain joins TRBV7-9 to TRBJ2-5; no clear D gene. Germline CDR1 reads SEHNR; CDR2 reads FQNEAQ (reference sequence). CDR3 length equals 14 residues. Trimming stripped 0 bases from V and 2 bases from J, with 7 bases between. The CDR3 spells CASSLARSQETQYF. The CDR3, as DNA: TGTGCCAGCAGCTTAGCGAGGTCGCAAGAGACCCAGTACTTC.

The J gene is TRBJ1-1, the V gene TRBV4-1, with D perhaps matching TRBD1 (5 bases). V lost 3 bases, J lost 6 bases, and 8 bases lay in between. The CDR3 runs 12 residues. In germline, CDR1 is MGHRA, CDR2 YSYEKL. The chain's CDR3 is CASSHVGAEAFF. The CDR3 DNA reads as TGCGCCAGCAGCCACGTGGGGGCTGAAGCTTTCTTT.

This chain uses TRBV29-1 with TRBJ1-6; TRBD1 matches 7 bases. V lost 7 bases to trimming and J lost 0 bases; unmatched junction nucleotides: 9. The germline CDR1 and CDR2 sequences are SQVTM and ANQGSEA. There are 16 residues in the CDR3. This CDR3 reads CSAGDRLSSYNSPLHF. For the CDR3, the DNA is TGCAGCGCGGGGGACAGACTGAGCTCCTATAATTCACCCCTCCACTTT.

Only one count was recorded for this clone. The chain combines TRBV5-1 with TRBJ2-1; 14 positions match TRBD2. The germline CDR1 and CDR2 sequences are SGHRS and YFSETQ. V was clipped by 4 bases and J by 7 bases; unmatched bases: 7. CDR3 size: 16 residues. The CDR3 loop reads CASSPSTSGGGNEQFF. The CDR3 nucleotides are TGCGCCAGCAGCCCCTCGACTAGCGGGGGGGGTAATGAGCAGTTCTTC.

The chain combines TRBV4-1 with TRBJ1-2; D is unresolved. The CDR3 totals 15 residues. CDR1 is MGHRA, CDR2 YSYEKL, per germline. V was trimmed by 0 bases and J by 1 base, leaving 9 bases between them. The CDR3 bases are TGCGCCAGCAGCCAAGATTCTGCTGGTAACTATGGCTACACCTTC. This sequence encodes CASSQDSAGNYGYTF.

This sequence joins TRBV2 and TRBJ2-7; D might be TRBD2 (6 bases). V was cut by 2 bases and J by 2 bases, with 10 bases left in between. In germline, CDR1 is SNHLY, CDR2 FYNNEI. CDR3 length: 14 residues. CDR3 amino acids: CASSEFSGTYEQYF. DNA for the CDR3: TGTGCCAGCAGTGAATTTAGCGGAACCTACGAGCAGTACTTC.

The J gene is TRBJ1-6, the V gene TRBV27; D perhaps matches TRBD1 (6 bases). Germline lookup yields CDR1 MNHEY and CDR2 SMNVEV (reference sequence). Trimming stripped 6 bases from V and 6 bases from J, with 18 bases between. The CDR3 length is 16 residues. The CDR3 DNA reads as TGTGCCAGCAGCCCACGAGGGCAGGGGCTTAATTCACCCCTCCACTTT. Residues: CASSPRGQGLNSPLHF.

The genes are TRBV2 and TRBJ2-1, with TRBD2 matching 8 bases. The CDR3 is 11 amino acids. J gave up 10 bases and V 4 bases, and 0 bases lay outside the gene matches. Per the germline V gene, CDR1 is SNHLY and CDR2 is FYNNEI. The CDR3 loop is CASSGLAEQFF. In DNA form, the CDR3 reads TGTGCCAGCAGTGGACTAGCGGAGCAGTTCTTC.

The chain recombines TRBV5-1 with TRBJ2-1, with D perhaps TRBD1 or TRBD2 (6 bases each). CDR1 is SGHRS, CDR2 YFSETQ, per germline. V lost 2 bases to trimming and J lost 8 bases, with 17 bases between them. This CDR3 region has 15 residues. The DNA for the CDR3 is TGCGCCAGCAGCTTACTGTGGGGGGCGGAAGATGAGCAGTTCTTC. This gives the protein CASSLLWGAEDEQFF.

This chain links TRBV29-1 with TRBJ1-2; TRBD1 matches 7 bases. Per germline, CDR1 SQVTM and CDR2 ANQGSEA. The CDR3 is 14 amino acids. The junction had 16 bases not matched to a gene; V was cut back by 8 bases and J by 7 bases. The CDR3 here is CSTDGQVVRGGYTF. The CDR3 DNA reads TGCAGCACTGACGGACAGGTCGTTCGGGGTGGCTACACCTTC.

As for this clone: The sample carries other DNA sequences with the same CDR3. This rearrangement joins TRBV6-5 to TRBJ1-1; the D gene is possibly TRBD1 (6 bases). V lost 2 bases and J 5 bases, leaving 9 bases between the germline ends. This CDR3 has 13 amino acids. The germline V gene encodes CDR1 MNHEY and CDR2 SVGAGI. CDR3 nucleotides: TGTGCCAGCAGTTACGCCGGGACAACTGAAGCTTTCTTT. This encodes CASSYAGTTEAFF.

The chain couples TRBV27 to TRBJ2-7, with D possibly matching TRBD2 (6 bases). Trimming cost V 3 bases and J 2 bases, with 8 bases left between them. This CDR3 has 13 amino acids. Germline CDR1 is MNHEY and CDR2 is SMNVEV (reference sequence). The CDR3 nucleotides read TGTGCCAGCAGTTTTGGGGGGACCTACGAGCAGTACTTC. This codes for CASSFGGTYEQYF.

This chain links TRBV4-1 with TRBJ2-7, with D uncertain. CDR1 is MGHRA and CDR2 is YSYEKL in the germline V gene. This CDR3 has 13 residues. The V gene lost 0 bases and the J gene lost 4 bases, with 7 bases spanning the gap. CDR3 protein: CASSQDREYEQYF. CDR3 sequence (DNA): TGCGCCAGCAGCCAAGATCGCGAGTACGAGCAGTACTTC.

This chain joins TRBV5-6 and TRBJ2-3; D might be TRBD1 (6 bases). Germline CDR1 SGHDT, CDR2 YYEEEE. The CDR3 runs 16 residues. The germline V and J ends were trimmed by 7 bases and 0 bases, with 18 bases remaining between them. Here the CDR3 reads CASSSSWGLSTDTQYF. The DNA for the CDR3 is TGTGCCAGCTCTTCAAGCTGGGGGCTTAGCACAGATACGCAGTATTTT.

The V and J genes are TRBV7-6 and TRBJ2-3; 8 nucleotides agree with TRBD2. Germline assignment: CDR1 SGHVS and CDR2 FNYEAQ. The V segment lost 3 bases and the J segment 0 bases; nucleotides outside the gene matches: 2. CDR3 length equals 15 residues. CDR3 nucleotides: TGTGCCAGCAGCTTTAGCGGGGCTAGCACAGATACGCAGTATTTT. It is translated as CASSFSGASTDTQYF.

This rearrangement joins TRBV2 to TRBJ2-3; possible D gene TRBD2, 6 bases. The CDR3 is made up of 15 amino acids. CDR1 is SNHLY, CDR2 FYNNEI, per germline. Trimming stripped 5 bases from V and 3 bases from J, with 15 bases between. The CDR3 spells CASSSWGRGTDTQYF. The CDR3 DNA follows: TGTGCCAGCAGTAGCTGGGGTCGGGGGACAGATACGCAGTATTTT.

DNA for the CDR3: TGTGCCAGCAGGGGACAGGGCACAGATACGCAGTATTTT. Protein product: CASRGQGTDTQYF. V and J are TRBV27 and TRBJ2-3; TRBD1 agrees at 8 bases. CDR1 is MNHEY and CDR2 is SMNVEV in the germline V gene (reference sequence). V trimming: 6 bases; J trimming: 1 base; junction bases outside the gene matches: 0. The CDR3 contains 13 residues.

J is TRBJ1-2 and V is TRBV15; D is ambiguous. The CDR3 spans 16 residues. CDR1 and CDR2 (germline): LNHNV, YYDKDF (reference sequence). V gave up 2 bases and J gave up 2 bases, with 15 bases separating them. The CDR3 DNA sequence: TGTGCCACCAGCAGACGGGCTCGGGGTGAAAACTATGGCTACACCTTC. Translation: CATSRRARGENYGYTF.

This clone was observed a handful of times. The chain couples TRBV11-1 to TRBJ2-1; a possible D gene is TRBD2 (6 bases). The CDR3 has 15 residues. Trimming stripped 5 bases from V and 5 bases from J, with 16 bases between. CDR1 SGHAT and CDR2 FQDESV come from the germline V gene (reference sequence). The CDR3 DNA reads TGTGCCAGCAGCGCGGCTTGGAGGGAGGACAATGAGCAGTTCTTC. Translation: CASSAAWREDNEQFF.

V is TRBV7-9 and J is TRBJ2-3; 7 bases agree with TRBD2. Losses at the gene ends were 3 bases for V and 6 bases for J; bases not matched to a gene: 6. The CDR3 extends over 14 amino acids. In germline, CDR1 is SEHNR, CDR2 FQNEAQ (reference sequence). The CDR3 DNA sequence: TGTGCCAGCAGCTTTTCCAGCGGGGAGGATACGCAGTATTTT. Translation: CASSFSSGEDTQYF.